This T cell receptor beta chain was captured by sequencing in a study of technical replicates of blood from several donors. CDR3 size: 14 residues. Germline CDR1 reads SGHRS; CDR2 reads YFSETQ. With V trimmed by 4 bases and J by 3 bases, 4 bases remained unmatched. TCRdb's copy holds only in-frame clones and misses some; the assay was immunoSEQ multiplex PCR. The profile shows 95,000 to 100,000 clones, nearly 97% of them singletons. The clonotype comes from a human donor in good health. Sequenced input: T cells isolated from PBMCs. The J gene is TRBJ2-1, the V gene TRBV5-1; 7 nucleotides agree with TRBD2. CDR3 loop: CASSLVAGYNEQFF. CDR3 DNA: TGCGCCAGCAGCCTGGTAGCGGGCTACAATGAGCAGTTCTTC.